Listed here are 9 T cell receptor beta chains from one sample, sequenced in a study of blood T cell repertoires in COVID-19. Assay: immunoSEQ multiplex PCR; the TCRdb copy retains only in-frame clones and omits some. This sample has more than 300,000 clones, with 90% found just once. The sample was PBMCs or T cells enriched from blood (not recorded which). The receptors come from a woman in her thirties who had been exposed to COVID-19.

The V call is TRBV7-6, the J call TRBJ2-2, with D possibly being TRBD1 (6 bases). CDR1 and CDR2 (germline): SGHVS, FNYEAQ. V dropped 5 bases and J dropped 1 base, with 11 bases sitting between them. The CDR3 consists of 15 residues. For the CDR3, the DNA is TGTGCCAGCAGCGGACAGATAAGGAACACCGGGGAGCTGTTTTTT. Protein: CASSGQIRNTGELFF.

The chain combines TRBV11-2 with TRBJ2-1; possible D gene TRBD2, 6 bases. This CDR3 comprises 14 residues. V was shortened by 2 bases and J by 5 bases, with 10 bases between the two germline ends. Germline CDR1 and CDR2: SGHAT and FQNNGV. The chain's CDR3 is CASSLSPGDNEQFF. The CDR3, as DNA: TGTGCCAGCAGCTTATCCCCGGGGGACAATGAGCAGTTCTTC.

Note on this clone: Other DNA sequences in this sample translate to the same CDR3. The chain carries TRBV5-4 and TRBJ1-6; 7 positions match TRBD1. This CDR3 spans 15 amino acids. The germline V gene has CDR1 SGHNT and CDR2 YYREEE (reference sequence). Losses at the gene ends were 0 bases for V and 9 bases for J; bases not matched to a gene: 6. The CDR3 protein is CASSLGGQGGSPLHF. DNA of the CDR3: TGTGCCAGCAGCTTGGGAGGGCAGGGGGGTTCACCCCTCCACTTT.

The chain joins TRBV6-1 to TRBJ1-4; TRBD1 matches 8 bases. V lost 2 bases and J lost 0; bases outside the gene matches: 5. The V gene's germline CDR1 is MNHNS and CDR2 SASEGT. There are 17 residues in the CDR3. The CDR3 DNA is TGTGCCAGCAGTGAATATCACAGGGGGGCAACTAATGAAAAACTGTTTTTT. Translation: CASSEYHRGATNEKLFF.

The J gene is TRBJ2-7, the V gene TRBV19, with 11 bases aligning to TRBD2. CDR3 length: 14 residues. Germline V CDR1 and CDR2: LNHDA, SQIVND (reference sequence). V lost 5 bases and J lost 3; bases outside the gene matches: 3. The CDR3 loop is CASSPLAGGYEQYF. CDR3 in DNA: TGTGCCAGTAGTCCGCTAGCGGGGGGCTACGAGCAGTACTTC.

This chain joins TRBV4-1 and TRBJ2-7; D possibly corresponds to TRBD1 (5 bases). Germline V gene sequence: CDR1 MGHRA, CDR2 YSYEKL. Deletions cut 1 base from V and 3 bases from J, with 16 bases between. The CDR3 length is 16 residues. CDR3: CASSQAGIVGDYEQYF. The CDR3 DNA reads as TGCGCCAGCAGCCAAGCAGGGATCGTAGGGGACTACGAGCAGTACTTC.

In its sample, this clone was seen once. J is TRBJ1-2 and V is TRBV7-2; maybe TRBD1 (5 bases). CDR3 length: 13 amino acids. Per the germline V gene, CDR1 is SGHTA and CDR2 is FQGNSA. V lost 0 bases and J lost 8, with 10 bases in between. CDR3 residues: CASSLAAGNGYTF. CDR3 DNA: TGTGCCAGCAGCTTAGCTGCAGGGAACGGCTACACCTTC. Supplemented by reference TRBV7-2 and TRBJ1-2, the full variable domain reads GAGVSQSPSNKVTEKGKDVELRCDPISGHTALYWYRQSLGQGLEFLIYFQGNSAPDKSGLPSDRFSAERTGGSVSTLTIQRTQQEDSAVYLCASSLAAGNGYTFGSGTRLTVV.

This chain links TRBV5-5 with TRBJ2-4, with 7 positions matching TRBD2. The CDR3 runs 16 residues. With V trimmed by 3 bases and J by 9 bases, 15 bases remained unmatched. Germline loops: CDR1 SGHKS, CDR2 YYEKEE (reference sequence). The DNA of the CDR3 is TGTGCCAGCAGCTACCCCGGCAGCGGGGCCCAAGGCATTCAGTACTTC. Encoded protein: CASSYPGSGAQGIQYF.

In this sample, this clone turned up a few times. The gene calls are TRBV5-6 and TRBJ2-7; no clear D. The CDR3 is 12 amino acids. Germline CDR1 SGHDT, CDR2 YYEEEE. The V end lost 2 bases, the J end lost 1 base, and 4 bases lay between the germline ends. The CDR3 protein is CASSLYSYEQYF. In DNA, the CDR3 is TGTGCCAGCAGCTTATATTCCTACGAGCAGTACTTC.